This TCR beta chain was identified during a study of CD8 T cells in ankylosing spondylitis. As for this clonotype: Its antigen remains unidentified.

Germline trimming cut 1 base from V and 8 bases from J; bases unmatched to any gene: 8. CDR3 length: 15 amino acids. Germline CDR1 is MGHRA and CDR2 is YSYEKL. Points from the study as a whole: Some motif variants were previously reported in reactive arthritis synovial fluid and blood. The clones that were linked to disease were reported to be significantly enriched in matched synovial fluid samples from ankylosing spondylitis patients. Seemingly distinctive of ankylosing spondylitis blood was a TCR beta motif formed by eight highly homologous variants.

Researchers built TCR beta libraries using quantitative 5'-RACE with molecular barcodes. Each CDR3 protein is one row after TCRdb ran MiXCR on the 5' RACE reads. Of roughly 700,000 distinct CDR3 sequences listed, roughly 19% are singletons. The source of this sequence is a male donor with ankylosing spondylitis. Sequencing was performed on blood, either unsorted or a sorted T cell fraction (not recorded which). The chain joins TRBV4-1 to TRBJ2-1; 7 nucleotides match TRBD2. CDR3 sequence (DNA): TGCGCCAGCAGCCAAGGCGGGAGCGTCCGGGATGAGCAGTTCTTC. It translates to CASSQGGSVRDEQFF.